Shown below are 18 T cell receptor beta chains from a single sample sequenced in a study of siplizumab effects on memory and regulatory T cells. Assay: immunoSEQ multiplex PCR; the TCRdb copy retains only in-frame clones and omits some. The table includes more than 95,000 clones, 93% detected once. The sequencing input was Tregs sorted from blood. All receptors come from a human donor in good health.

The V call is TRBV6-6, the J call TRBJ1-1, with TRBD1 matching over 9 bases. The CDR3 totals 14 residues. Per germline, CDR1 MNHNY and CDR2 SVGAGI (reference sequence). The trim removed 6 bases at V and 8 bases at J, leaving 10 bases unmatched. CDR3: CASRVAGQGSEAFF. The CDR3 DNA follows: TGTGCCAGCAGAGTAGCGGGACAGGGCTCCGAAGCTTTCTTT.

This clone was observed once. The chain recombines TRBV30 with TRBJ1-2, with D perhaps matching TRBD1 (5 bases). V lost 0 bases and J 10 bases, leaving 15 bases between the germline ends. This CDR3 spans 13 amino acids. Per germline, CDR1 GTSNPN and CDR2 SVGIG (reference sequence). The CDR3 DNA follows: TGTGCCTGGAGTGTCGTAAGGGACGGCTTCTACACCTTC. It specifies CAWSVVRDGFYTF.

The sample holds one count of this clone. The V gene is TRBV4-2, the J gene TRBJ2-1; 12 nucleotides line up with TRBD2. Per the germline V gene, CDR1 is LGHNA and CDR2 is YNFKEQ. The V segment lost 3 bases and the J segment 4 bases; nucleotides outside the gene matches: 19. The CDR3 spans 21 residues. CDR3 amino acids: CASSHLSSLAGGVGRYNEQFF. In DNA form, the CDR3 reads TGTGCCAGCAGCCACCTCTCTTCGCTAGCGGGGGGGGTTGGGAGGTACAATGAGCAGTTCTTC.

This clone turned up a few times. V is TRBV1 and J is TRBJ1-1; the table's D call TRBD1 went unverified against the DNA. TRBV1 is deemed a pseudogene. CDR3 length equals 15 residues. CDR3 coding DNA: TGCACCAGCAGCCAGGGGACAGGAACAAACACTGAAGCTTTCTTT. Encoded protein: CTSSQGTGTNTEAFF.

The chain has TRBV5-4 and TRBJ2-1, with a possible D match to TRBD1 (5 bases). This CDR3 region has 14 residues. Germline V CDR1 and CDR2: SGHNT, YYREEE (reference sequence). The V end was cut by 2 bases, the J end by 9 bases, with 15 bases between. DNA for the CDR3: TGTGCCAGCAGCTTCGCGGCTAGTCAGGGTGAGCAGTTCTTC. It encodes CASSFAASQGEQFF.

CDR3 in amino acids: CSAGTQYF. CDR3 DNA sequence: TGCAGCGCCGGGACCCAGTACTTC. The chain employs TRBV20-1 and TRBJ2-5; no firm D call. Germline loops: CDR1 DFQATT, CDR2 SNEGSKA (reference sequence). This CDR3 has 8 amino acids.

This clone was seen only once. The DNA is left out, because the CDR3 cannot be placed on it with certainty; the CDR3 is given as TCRdb lists it. The J gene is TRBJ1-6, the V gene TRBV5-4. Germline CDR1 reads SGHNT; CDR2 reads YYREEE (reference sequence). The CDR3 adds up to 15 amino acids, both ends counted. The CDR3 here is CASSSYLSGPRTLHF.

V and J are TRBV18 and TRBJ1-1, with D maybe TRBD1 (5 bases). This CDR3 is 17 amino acids long. CDR1 KGHSH and CDR2 LQKENI come from the germline V gene. V dropped 5 bases and J dropped 3 bases, with 22 bases sitting between them. This CDR3 is CASSATSIIQAHTEAFF. The DNA of the CDR3 is TGTGCCAGCTCAGCCACCTCAATAATACAGGCCCACACTGAAGCTTTCTTT.

The V and J genes are TRBV2 and TRBJ2-1; 10 bases are a match to TRBD1. CDR3 length equals 13 residues. Germline CDR1 SNHLY, CDR2 FYNNEI. With 8 bases clipped from V and 8 bases from J, the junction kept 6 bases outside the gene matches. The DNA for the CDR3 is TGTGCCAGCGGGGGACAGGGGTTCGATGAGCAGTTCTTC. Its protein product is CASGGQGFDEQFF. The full variable domain, in which reference TRBV2 and TRBJ2-1 provide the parts outside the CDR3, is EPEVTQTPSHQVTQMGQEVILRCVPISNHLYFYWYRQILGQKVEFLVSFYNNEISEKSEIFDDQFSVERPDGSNFTLKIRSTKLEDSAMYFCASGGQGFDEQFFGPGTRLTVL.

The V and J genes are TRBV7-2 and TRBJ1-4; 8 positions agree with TRBD1. Trimming took 6 bases from V and 8 from J; bases not matched to a gene: 8. The germline V gene encodes CDR1 SGHTA and CDR2 FQGNSA. CDR3 size: 14 residues. CDR3: CASSSSGGREKLFF. The CDR3 DNA sequence: TGTGCCAGCAGTTCATCAGGGGGCCGGGAAAAACTGTTTTTT.

This rearrangement joins TRBV7-2 to TRBJ1-1, with D perhaps TRBD1 (6 bases). This CDR3 region has 15 residues. The germline CDR1 and CDR2 sequences are SGHTA and FQGNSA. The germline V and J ends were trimmed by 0 bases and 1 base, with 9 bases remaining between them. The CDR3 reads CASSLAGGPNTEAFF. CDR3 bases: TGTGCCAGCAGCTTAGCAGGGGGACCGAACACTGAAGCTTTCTTT.

The chain is built from TRBV6-1 and TRBJ2-7; TRBD1 matches 7 bases. Germline V gene data show CDR1 as MNHNS and CDR2 as SASEGT. The V and J ends lost 4 bases and 6 bases, in that order; junction bases with no gene match: 6. CDR3 length: 13 amino acids. This chain's CDR3 is CASSARQGSEQYF. The CDR3 DNA is TGTGCCAGCAGTGCAAGACAGGGTTCCGAGCAGTACTTC.

This CDR3 reads CASSQVSSPRLDEKLFF. Here the CDR3 DNA reads TGCGCCAGCAGCCAAGTGTCCTCCCCGCGGTTGGATGAAAAACTGTTTTTT. The chain has TRBV4-1 and TRBJ1-4; the D is unclear. V lost 1 base, J lost 6 bases, and 18 bases lay in between. CDR1 and CDR2 (germline): MGHRA, YSYEKL. The CDR3 covers 17 residues.

This sequence joins TRBV7-9 and TRBJ1-1, with 7 nucleotides matching TRBD1. V shed 5 bases, J shed 1 base, and the junction held 4 bases outside the gene matches. CDR3 length: 14 amino acids. Germline assignment: CDR1 SEHNR and CDR2 FQNEAQ (reference sequence). CDR3: CASSQDRWNTEAFF. The CDR3 DNA reads as TGTGCCAGCAGCCAGGACAGGTGGAACACTGAAGCTTTCTTT.

The count of this clone is one. This chain connects TRBV30 to TRBJ2-3; D might be TRBD2 (6 bases). CDR1 and CDR2 from the germline V gene are GTSNPN and SVGIG (reference sequence). The CDR3 spans 16 residues. Between the trimmed V and J ends, which lost 8 bases and 1 base, there was a span of 22 bases. CDR3 DNA sequence: TGTGCCGGGGGTGTAGGCGGGAAAGGGGGCACAGATACGCAGTATTTT. Amino acids: CAGGVGGKGGTDTQYF.

The chain is built from TRBV11-1 and TRBJ2-7; TRBD2 agrees at 12 bases. V was pared by 4 bases and J by 1 base, with 2 bases of the junction left unmatched. The CDR3 spans 15 residues. Per the germline V gene, CDR1 is SGHAT and CDR2 is FQDESV (reference sequence). CDR3 nucleotide sequence: TGTGCCAGCAGCTCAGGACTAGCGGGATCCTACGAGCAGTACTTC. It is translated as CASSSGLAGSYEQYF.

This chain links TRBV5-1 with TRBJ1-1, with TRBD1 matching 8 bases. This CDR3 is 14 amino acids long. Germline V lookup: CDR1 SGHRS, CDR2 YFSETQ. The J segment lost 4 bases and the V segment lost 3 bases, leaving 5 bases of the junction unmatched. The CDR3 is CASSSGGRSTEAFF. The CDR3 nucleotides are TGCGCCAGCAGCTCAGGGGGCAGGAGCACTGAAGCTTTCTTT. The full variable domain, with the rest looked up from reference TRBV5-1 and TRBJ1-1, is KAGVTQTPRYLIKTRGQQVTLSCSPISGHRSVSWYQQTPGQGLQFLFEYFSETQRNKGNFPGRFSGRQFSNSRSEMNVSTLELGDSALYLCASSSGGRSTEAFFGQGTRLTVV.

The rearrangement links TRBV2 to TRBJ2-7; a possible D gene is TRBD1 (5 bases). Germline CDR1 SNHLY, CDR2 FYNNEI. Trimming removed 8 bases from V and 3 bases from J, with 8 bases in between. This CDR3 contains 11 residues. CDR3 sequence (DNA): TGTGCCAGCTCAGGGAACTACGAGCAGTACTTC. The encoded protein is CASSGNYEQYF.